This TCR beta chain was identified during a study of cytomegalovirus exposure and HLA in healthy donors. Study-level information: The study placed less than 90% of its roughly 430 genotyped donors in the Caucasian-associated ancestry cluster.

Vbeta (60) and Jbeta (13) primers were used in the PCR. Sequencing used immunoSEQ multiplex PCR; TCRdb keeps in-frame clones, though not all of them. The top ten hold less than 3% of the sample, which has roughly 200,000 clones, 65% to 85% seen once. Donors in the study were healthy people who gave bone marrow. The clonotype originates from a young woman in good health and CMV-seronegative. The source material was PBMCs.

The chain's CDR3 is CASRRTTGEPNEQFF. The CDR3 DNA reads TGTGCCAGCAGGCGGACGACGGGAGAACCCAATGAGCAGTTCTTC. The V call is TRBV4-2, the J call TRBJ2-1; D may be TRBD2 (6 bases). The CDR3 spans 15 residues. Germline V gene data show CDR1 as LGHNA and CDR2 as YNFKEQ. V dropped 6 bases and J dropped 6 bases, with 18 bases sitting between them.